These 8 T cell receptor beta chains came from one sample sequenced in a study of blood T cell repertoires in COVID-19. This table comes from immunoSEQ multiplex PCR, and its TCRdb copy is limited to in-frame clones, with some not included. The sample lists 200,000 to 250,000 clones, 75% to 90% occurring once. The sequenced material came from peripheral blood. Receptor source: a man under 40 with COVID-19, enrolled during active disease.

The chain couples TRBV20-1 to TRBJ2-3; 10 nucleotides line up with TRBD1. Germline V CDR1 and CDR2: DFQATT, SNEGSKA (reference sequence). The CDR3 loop spans 15 amino acids. V lost 3 bases to trimming and J lost 4 bases; unmatched junction nucleotides: 7. This chain's CDR3 is CSASRQGAGADTQYF. The CDR3 DNA follows: TGCAGTGCTAGTCGACAGGGGGCAGGGGCAGATACGCAGTATTTT.

The chain is built from TRBV3-1 (or the pseudogene TRBV3-2) and TRBJ1-2; no reliable D call. The V end was cut by 4 bases, the J end by 0 bases, with 12 bases between. This CDR3 spans 15 amino acids. Looked up from germline, CDR1 is LGHDT and CDR2 is YNNKEL (reference sequence). The CDR3 reads CASSPSELANYGYTF. CDR3 DNA sequence: TGTGCCAGCAGCCCCTCGGAGTTAGCTAACTATGGCTACACCTTC.

The chain is built from TRBV27 and TRBJ2-1; 12 bases line up with TRBD2. The CDR3 is 16 residues long. Germline assignment: CDR1 MNHEY and CDR2 SMNVEV (reference sequence). Unmatched junction bases numbered 7, after V lost 6 bases and J lost 4 bases. CDR3 DNA sequence: TGTGCCAGCAGCCAAAGACTAGCGGGGGAGTACAATGAGCAGTTCTTC. Residues: CASSQRLAGEYNEQFF.

The chain has TRBV10-3 and TRBJ1-1; the match to TRBD1 covers 7 bases. V shed 1 base, J shed 0 bases, and the junction held 5 bases outside the gene matches. Germline V gives CDR1 ENHRY, CDR2 SYGVKD. The CDR3 has 16 residues. CDR3 DNA sequence: TGTGCCATCAGTGAGTTGCGACAGGGAATGAACACTGAAGCTTTCTTT. Amino acids: CAISELRQGMNTEAFF.

This clone was observed once. The rearrangement links TRBV7-9 to TRBJ1-4; no clear D. The germline V gene has CDR1 SEHNR and CDR2 FQNEAQ (reference sequence). Trimming shortened V by 2 bases and J by 7 bases, and 11 bases separated the two germline ends. This CDR3 is 14 amino acids long. The CDR3 spells CASSLWQEGEKLFF. CDR3 nucleotides: TGTGCCAGCAGCTTATGGCAGGAAGGTGAAAAACTGTTTTTT.

The chain uses TRBV4-3 and TRBJ2-7; 10 bases align to TRBD1. The CDR3 runs 15 residues. V lost 1 base and J lost 4; bases outside the gene matches: 4. Germline V gene sequence: CDR1 LGHNA, CDR2 YSLEER. CDR3 in DNA: TGCGCCAGCAGCCAAGCCGGGACAGGGGTATACGAGCAGTACTTC. Translation gives CASSQAGTGVYEQYF.

A few counts support this clone. The CDR3 DNA is TGTGCCAGCAGCTTAGGAGTGGGCAATCTACCCTACGAGCAGTACTTC. Its protein is CASSLGVGNLPYEQYF. This chain connects TRBV13 to TRBJ2-7; D is unclear. Germline-derived CDR1 and CDR2 are PRHDT and FYEKMQ (reference sequence). The CDR3 has 16 residues. Trimming took 0 bases from V and 2 from J, leaving 14 bases between them.

V usage is TRBV9 and J usage is TRBJ2-1; 8 bases align to TRBD1. This CDR3 contains 15 residues. Germline CDR1 SGDLS, CDR2 YYNGEE. Trimming removed 1 base from V and 10 bases from J; junction bases left unmatched: 10. CDR3 coding DNA: TGTGCCAGCAGCGTATGGGAGACAGGGGATGTGGAGCAGTTCTTC. Protein product: CASSVWETGDVEQFF.